This TCR beta chain was found in a study of cytomegalovirus exposure and HLA in healthy donors. About the study: Unique TCRs numbering around 85 million, obtained from HLA-typed donors, made up an early data release.

The CDR3 contains 13 residues. From germline, CDR1 is MNHNS and CDR2 SASEGT. V was cut by 3 bases and J by 4 bases, with 10 bases left in between. Both 60 Vbeta primers and 13 Jbeta primers went into the PCR. This table comes from immunoSEQ multiplex PCR, and its TCRdb copy is limited to in-frame clones, with some not included. Here the sample table reports 50,000 to 80,000 clones. The receptor's source is a woman in her late teens or twenties in good health and CMV-seronegative. The chain recombines TRBV6-1 with TRBJ2-7; tentative D call: TRBD1 (6 bases). The sample consisted of PBMCs. This CDR3 reads CASSEPGAYEQYF. CDR3 DNA sequence: TGTGCCAGCAGTGAGCCAGGGGCGTACGAGCAGTACTTC.